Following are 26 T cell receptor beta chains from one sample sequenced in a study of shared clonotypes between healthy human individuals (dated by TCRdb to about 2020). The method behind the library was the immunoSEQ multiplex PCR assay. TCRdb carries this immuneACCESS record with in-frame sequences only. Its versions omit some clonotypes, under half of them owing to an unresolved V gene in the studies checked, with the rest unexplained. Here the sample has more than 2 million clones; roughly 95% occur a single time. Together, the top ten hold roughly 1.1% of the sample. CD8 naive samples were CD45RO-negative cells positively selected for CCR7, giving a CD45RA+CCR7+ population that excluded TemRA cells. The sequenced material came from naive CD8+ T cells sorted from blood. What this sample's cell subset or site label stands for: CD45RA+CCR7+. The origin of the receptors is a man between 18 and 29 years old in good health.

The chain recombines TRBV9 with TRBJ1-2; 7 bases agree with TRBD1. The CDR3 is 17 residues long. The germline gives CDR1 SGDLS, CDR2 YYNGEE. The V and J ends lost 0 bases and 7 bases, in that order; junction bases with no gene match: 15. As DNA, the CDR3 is TGTGCCAGCAGCGTAGCCTTCTCCGGGACAGAAGGGCGTGGCTACACCTTC. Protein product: CASSVAFSGTEGRGYTF.

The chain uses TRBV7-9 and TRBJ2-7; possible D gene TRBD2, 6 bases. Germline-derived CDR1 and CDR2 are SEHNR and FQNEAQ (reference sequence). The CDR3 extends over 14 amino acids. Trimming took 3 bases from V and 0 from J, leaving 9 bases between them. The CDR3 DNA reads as TGTGCCAGCAGCTTTAGCGGATACTCCTACGAGCAGTACTTC. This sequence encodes CASSFSGYSYEQYF.

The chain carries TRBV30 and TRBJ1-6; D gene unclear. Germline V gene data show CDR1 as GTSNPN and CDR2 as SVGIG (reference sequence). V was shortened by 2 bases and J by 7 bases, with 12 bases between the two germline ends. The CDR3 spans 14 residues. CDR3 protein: CAWSTVHLNSPLHF. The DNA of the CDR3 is TGTGCCTGGAGTACGGTCCACTTGAATTCACCCCTCCACTTT.

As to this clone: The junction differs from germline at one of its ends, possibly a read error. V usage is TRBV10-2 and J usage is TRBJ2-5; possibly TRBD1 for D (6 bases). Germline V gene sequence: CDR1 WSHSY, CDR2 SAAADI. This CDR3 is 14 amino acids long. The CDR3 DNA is TGCGCCAGCAGTGAGTGGACAGAGAAAGAGGCCCAGTACTTC. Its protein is CASSEWTEKEAQYF.

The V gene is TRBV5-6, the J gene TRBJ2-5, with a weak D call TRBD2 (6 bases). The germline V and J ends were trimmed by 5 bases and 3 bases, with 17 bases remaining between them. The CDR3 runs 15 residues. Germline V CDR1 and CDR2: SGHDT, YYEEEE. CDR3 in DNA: TGTGCCAGCAGGTCCCGGGGGTTCGGGGAAGAGACCCAGTACTTC. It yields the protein CASRSRGFGEETQYF. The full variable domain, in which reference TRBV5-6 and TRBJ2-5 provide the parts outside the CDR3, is DAGVTQSPTHLIKTRGQQVTLRCSPKSGHDTVSWYQQALGQGPQFIFQYYEEEERQRGNFPDRFSGHQFPNYSSELNVNALLLGDSALYLCASRSRGFGEETQYFGPGTRLLVL.

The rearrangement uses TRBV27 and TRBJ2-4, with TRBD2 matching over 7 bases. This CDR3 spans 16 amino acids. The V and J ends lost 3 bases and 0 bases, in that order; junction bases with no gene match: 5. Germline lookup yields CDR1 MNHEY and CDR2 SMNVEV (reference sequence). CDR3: CASSLAGVLAKNIQYF. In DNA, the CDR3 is TGTGCCAGCAGTTTGGCGGGAGTCCTAGCCAAAAACATTCAGTACTTC.

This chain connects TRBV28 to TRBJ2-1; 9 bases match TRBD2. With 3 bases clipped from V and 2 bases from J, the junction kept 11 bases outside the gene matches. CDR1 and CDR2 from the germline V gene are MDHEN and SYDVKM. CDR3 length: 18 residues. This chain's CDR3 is CASSFFSGGLLTYNEQFF. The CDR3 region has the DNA TGTGCCAGCAGTTTCTTTAGCGGGGGCCTTCTAACCTACAATGAGCAGTTCTTC.

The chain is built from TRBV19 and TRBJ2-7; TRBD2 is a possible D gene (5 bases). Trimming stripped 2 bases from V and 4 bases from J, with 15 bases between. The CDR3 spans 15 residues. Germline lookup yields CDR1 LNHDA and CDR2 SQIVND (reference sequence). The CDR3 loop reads CASSISRWEFYEQYF. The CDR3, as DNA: TGTGCCAGTAGTATATCCCGGTGGGAGTTTTACGAGCAGTACTTC.

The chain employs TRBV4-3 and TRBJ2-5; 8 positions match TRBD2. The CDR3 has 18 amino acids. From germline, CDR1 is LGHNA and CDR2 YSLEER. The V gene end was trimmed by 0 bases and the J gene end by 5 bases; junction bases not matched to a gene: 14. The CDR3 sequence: CASSQDPWGSGSGETQYF. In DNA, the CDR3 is TGCGCCAGCAGCCAAGATCCGTGGGGGAGCGGGAGCGGGGAGACCCAGTACTTC.

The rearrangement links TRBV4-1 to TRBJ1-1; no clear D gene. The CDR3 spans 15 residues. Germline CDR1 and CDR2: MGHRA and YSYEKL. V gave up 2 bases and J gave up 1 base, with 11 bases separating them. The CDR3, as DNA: TGCGCCAGCAGCCAATTAACGGAGGGGAACACTGAAGCTTTCTTT. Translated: CASSQLTEGNTEAFF.

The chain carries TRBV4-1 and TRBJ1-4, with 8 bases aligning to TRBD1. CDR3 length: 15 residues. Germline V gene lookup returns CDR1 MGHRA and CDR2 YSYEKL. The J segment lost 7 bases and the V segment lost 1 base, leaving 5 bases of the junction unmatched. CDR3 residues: CASSQVSRGREKLFF. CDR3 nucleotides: TGCGCCAGCAGCCAAGTGAGCAGGGGGCGTGAAAAACTGTTTTTT.

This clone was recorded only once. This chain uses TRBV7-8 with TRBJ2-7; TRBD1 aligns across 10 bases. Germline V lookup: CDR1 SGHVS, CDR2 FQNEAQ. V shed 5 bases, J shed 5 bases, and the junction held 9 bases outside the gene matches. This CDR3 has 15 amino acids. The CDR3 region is CASSALGQGLNEQYF. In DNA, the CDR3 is TGTGCCAGCAGCGCGTTGGGACAGGGGCTTAACGAGCAGTACTTC.

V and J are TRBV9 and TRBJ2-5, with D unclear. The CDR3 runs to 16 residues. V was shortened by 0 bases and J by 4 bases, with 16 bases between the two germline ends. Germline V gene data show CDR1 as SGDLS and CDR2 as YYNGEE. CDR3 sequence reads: CASSVEPDFVTETQYF. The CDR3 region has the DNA TGTGCCAGCAGCGTAGAGCCGGATTTTGTTACAGAGACCCAGTACTTC. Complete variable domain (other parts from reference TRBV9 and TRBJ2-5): DSGVTQTPKHLITATGQRVTLRCSPRSGDLSVYWYQQSLDQGLQFLIQYYNGEERAKGNILERFSAQQFPDLHSELNLSSLELGDSALYFCASSVEPDFVTETQYFGPGTRLLVL.

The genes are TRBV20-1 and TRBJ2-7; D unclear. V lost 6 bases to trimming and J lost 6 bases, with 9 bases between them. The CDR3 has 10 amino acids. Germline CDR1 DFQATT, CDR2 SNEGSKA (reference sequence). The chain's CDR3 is CSAKRAEQYF. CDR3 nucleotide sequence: TGCAGTGCCAAGAGAGCCGAGCAGTACTTC.

The CDR3 coding sequence is TGTGCCAGCAGCGGGCCAGGGGTTAAAAACTACGAGCAGTACTTC. Protein: CASSGPGVKNYEQYF. The chain carries TRBV11-2 and TRBJ2-7; TRBD1 is a possible D gene (6 bases). This CDR3 region has 15 residues. Germline V gene data show CDR1 as SGHAT and CDR2 as FQNNGV. V dropped 5 bases and J dropped 3 bases, with 17 bases sitting between them.

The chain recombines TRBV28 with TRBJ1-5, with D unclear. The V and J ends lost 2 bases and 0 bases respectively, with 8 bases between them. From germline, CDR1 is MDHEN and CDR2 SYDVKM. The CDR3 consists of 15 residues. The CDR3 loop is CASSLDWNSNQPQHF. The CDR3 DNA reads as TGTGCCAGCAGTTTAGACTGGAATAGCAATCAGCCCCAGCATTTT.

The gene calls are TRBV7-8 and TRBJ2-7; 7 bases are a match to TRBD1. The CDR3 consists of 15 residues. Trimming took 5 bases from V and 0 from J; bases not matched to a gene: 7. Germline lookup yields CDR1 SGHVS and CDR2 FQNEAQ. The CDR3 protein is CASSERDSLSYEQYF. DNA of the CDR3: TGTGCCAGCAGCGAACGGGACAGCCTCTCCTACGAGCAGTACTTC.

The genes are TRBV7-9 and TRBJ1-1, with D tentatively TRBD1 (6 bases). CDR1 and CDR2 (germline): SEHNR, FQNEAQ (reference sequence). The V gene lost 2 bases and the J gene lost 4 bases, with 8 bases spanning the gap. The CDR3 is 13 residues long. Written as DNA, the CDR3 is TGTGCCAGCAGCTTAAGAGGGGGCACTGAAGCTTTCTTT. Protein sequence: CASSLRGGTEAFF.

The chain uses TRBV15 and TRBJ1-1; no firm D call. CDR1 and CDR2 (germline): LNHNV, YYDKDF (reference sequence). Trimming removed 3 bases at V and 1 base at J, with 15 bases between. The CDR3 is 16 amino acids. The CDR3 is CATSSLTDDWNTEAFF. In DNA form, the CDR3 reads TGTGCCACCAGCAGCCTAACGGACGATTGGAACACTGAAGCTTTCTTT.

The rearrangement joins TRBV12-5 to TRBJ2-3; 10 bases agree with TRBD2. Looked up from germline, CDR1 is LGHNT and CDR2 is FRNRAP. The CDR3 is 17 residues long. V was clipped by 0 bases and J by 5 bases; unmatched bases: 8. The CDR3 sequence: CASGLVRLAGVEDTQYF. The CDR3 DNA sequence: TGTGCTAGTGGTTTGGTACGGCTAGCGGGAGTCGAAGATACGCAGTATTTT.

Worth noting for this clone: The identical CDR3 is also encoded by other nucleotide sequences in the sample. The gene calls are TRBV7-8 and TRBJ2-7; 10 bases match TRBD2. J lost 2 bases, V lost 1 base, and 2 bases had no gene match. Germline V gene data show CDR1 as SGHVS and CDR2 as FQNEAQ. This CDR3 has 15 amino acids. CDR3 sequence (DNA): TGTGCCAGCAGCTTAGGACTAGCGGGCACCTACGAGCAGTACTTC. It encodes CASSLGLAGTYEQYF.

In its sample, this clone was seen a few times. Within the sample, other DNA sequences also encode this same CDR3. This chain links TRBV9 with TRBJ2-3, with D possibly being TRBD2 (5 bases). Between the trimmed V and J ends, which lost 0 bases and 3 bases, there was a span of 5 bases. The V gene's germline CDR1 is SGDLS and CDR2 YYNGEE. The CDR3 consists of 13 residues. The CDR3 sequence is CASSVGGTDTQYF. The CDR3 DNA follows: TGTGCCAGCAGCGTAGGAGGGACAGATACGCAGTATTTT.

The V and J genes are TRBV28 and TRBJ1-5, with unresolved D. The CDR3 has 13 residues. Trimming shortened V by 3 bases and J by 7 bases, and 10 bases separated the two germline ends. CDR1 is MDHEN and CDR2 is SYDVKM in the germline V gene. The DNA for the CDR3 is TGTGCCAGCAGTTTTAATCACGGGCAGCCCCAGCATTTT. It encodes CASSFNHGQPQHF.

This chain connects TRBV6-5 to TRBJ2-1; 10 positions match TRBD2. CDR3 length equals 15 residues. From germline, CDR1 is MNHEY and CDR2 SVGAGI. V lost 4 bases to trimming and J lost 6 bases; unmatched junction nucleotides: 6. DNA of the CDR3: TGTGCCAGCAGTTTTACAGCGGGAGGGCCCAATGAGCAGTTCTTC. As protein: CASSFTAGGPNEQFF.

The DNA of the CDR3 is TGTGCCAGCAGTGAAGGTTCCGGCAGCTTGAACACTGAAGCTTTCTTT. It is translated as CASSEGSGSLNTEAFF. The V gene is TRBV2, the J gene TRBJ1-1; D unresolved. Germline V CDR1 and CDR2: SNHLY, FYNNEI. The ends were cut back, 1 base at V and 0 bases at J, with 12 bases in the middle. The CDR3 covers 16 residues.

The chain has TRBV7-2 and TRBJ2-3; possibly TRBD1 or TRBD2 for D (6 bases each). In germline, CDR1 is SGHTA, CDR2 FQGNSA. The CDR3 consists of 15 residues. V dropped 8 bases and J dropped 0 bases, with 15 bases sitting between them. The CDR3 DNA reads TGTGCCAGCGGGGGGCCAGGAATAAGCACAGATACGCAGTATTTT. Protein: CASGGPGISTDTQYF.